This T cell receptor (beta chain) was sequenced for a study of human T cells and chemical hapten exposure. Overall study: Donors were sensitized with 2% DPC on the upper inner arm. Mostly female, the patients presented with alopecia areata, totalis or universalis.

CDR1 LGHNA and CDR2 YNFKEQ come from the germline V gene. The CDR3 has 13 amino acids. V dropped 1 base and J dropped 0 bases, with 4 bases sitting between them. Regarding time point: pre-sensitization, week 0. This sample's treatment: therapeutic diphenylcyclopropenone sensitization with weekly scalp DPC. Unfractionated whole blood served as the source for total RNA extraction. Study findings and constraints: PT1 expanded TCR counts and patch test score were linked, and their correlation was positive.

Worth noting for this clonotype: Antigen: not known.

TCRdb processed the RACE reads anew with MiXCR; each CDR3 protein has one entry. Among over 300,000 distinct CDR3 sequences listed, approximately 5% were seen once. This sample comprised whole blood, obtained in connection with sensitization to the hapten diphenylcyclopropenone (DPC). The rearrangement links TRBV4-2 to TRBJ2-7; D uncertain. This sequence was found in a woman aged 45-65 years with alopecia areata. Some clones in this sample may be carry-over from other donors' samples. The CDR3 coding sequence is TGTGCCAGCAGCCAAGCAGACTCCTACGAGCAGTACTTC. It yields the protein CASSQADSYEQYF.